The 17 T cell receptor beta chains in this list originate from one sample, sequenced in a study of CD8 T cells in ankylosing spondylitis. TCRdb called the 5' RACE reads again in MiXCR, with one record for every CDR3 protein. The repertoire holds 110,000 to 150,000 distinct CDR3 sequences, with 7% to 9% as singletons. Sequencing used synovial fluid, either unsorted or a sorted T cell fraction (not recorded which). The receptors come from a male donor with ankylosing spondylitis.

At least ten counts were recorded for this clonotype. The chain couples TRBV7-8 to TRBJ2-5; tentatively, D is TRBD1 (6 bases). The V gene's germline CDR1 is SGHVS and CDR2 FQNEAQ. CDR3 length equals 14 residues. V dropped 0 bases and J dropped 5 bases, with 10 bases sitting between them. Here the CDR3 DNA reads TGTGCCAGCAGCTTAGCGCAGGGGCGGGAGACCCAGTACTTC. It codes for CASSLAQGRETQYF.

This clonotype was seen many times. This sequence joins TRBV5-1 and TRBJ2-3; 10 bases fit TRBD2. The CDR3 has 14 residues. The V gene end was trimmed by 4 bases and the J gene end by 5 bases; junction bases not matched to a gene: 4. CDR1 SGHRS and CDR2 YFSETQ come from the germline V gene. The CDR3 here is CASSGGLARDTQYF. The CDR3, as DNA: TGCGCCAGCAGCGGGGGACTAGCGAGAGATACGCAGTATTTT.

Only a few counts were recorded for this clonotype. The rearrangement joins TRBV7-9 to TRBJ1-1; D gene unclear. Germline assignment: CDR1 SEHNR and CDR2 FQNEAQ (reference sequence). The CDR3 is 13 amino acids. V was trimmed by 1 base and J by 4 bases, leaving 7 bases between them. CDR3 coding DNA: TGTGCCAGCAGCTTAGAGTCGGGCACTGAAGCTTTCTTT. It translates to CASSLESGTEAFF.

This clonotype came up many times. V gene TRBV2 combines with J gene TRBJ2-7; the D gene is possibly TRBD1 (5 bases). The CDR3 runs 13 residues. The germline gives CDR1 SNHLY, CDR2 FYNNEI. The V end lost 2 bases, the J end lost 5 bases, and 10 bases lay between the germline ends. CDR3 sequence reads: CASSEQGNHEQYF. For the CDR3, the DNA is TGTGCCAGCAGTGAACAGGGTAACCACGAGCAGTACTTC.

The sample holds a few counts of this clonotype. The chain combines TRBV7-9 with TRBJ2-2; D gene ambiguous. Germline CDR1 and CDR2: SEHNR and FQNEAQ (reference sequence). CDR3 length: 14 residues. V dropped 1 base and J dropped 4 bases, with 7 bases sitting between them. The CDR3 reads CASSLGRTTGELFF. The CDR3 nucleotides read TGTGCCAGCAGCTTAGGACGCACCACCGGGGAGCTGTTTTTT.

This clonotype was found a few times. A read error may account for a junction end that differs from germline. This chain joins TRBV7-7 and TRBJ2-3; D is uncertain. This CDR3 has 15 residues. CDR1 and CDR2 (germline): SSHAT, FNYEAQ (reference sequence). The CDR3 spells CASSLYPIVTDTQYF. DNA for the CDR3: TGTGCTAGCAGCTTGTACCCCATAGTCACAGATACGCAGTATTTT.

This clonotype was counted between two and nine times. This chain uses TRBV7-2 with TRBJ1-2, with D tentatively TRBD1 (6 bases). Germline V gene data show CDR1 as SGHTA and CDR2 as FQGNSA. The ends were cut back, 1 base at V and 2 bases at J, with 11 bases in the middle. The CDR3 has 15 amino acids. CDR3 sequence: CASSLVRGANYGYTF. The CDR3, as DNA: TGTGCCAGCAGCTTAGTCCGGGGGGCGAACTATGGCTACACCTTC.

This clonotype was recorded many times. The V call is TRBV12-3 or TRBV12-4, the J call TRBJ1-5, with D uncertain. V dropped 3 bases and J dropped 0 bases, with 6 bases sitting between them. The CDR3 runs to 14 residues. CDR3 sequence (DNA): TGTGCCAGCAGTTTTGGGAGTAGCAATCAGCCCCAGCATTTT. Amino acids: CASSFGSSNQPQHF.

This clonotype was counted only a few times. The rearrangement joins TRBV5-1 to TRBJ2-3; TRBD2 might be the D (6 bases). Trimming removed 5 bases at V and 6 bases at J, with 7 bases between. CDR3 length equals 11 residues. Germline V gives CDR1 SGHRS, CDR2 YFSETQ. The CDR3 DNA sequence: TGCGCCAGCAGACGGGAGGATACGCAGTATTTT. Residues: CASRREDTQYF.

This clonotype has just a few counts. The CDR3 protein is CASSSRPIVLGGSTDTQYF. CDR3 in DNA: TGTGCCAGCAGTTCCCGACCGATAGTATTAGGTGGGAGCACAGATACGCAGTATTTT. The gene calls are TRBV27 and TRBJ2-3; D ambiguous. Looked up from germline, CDR1 is MNHEY and CDR2 is SMNVEV (reference sequence). The CDR3 totals 19 residues. V gave up 4 bases and J gave up 0 bases, with 23 bases separating them.

The genes are TRBV14 and TRBJ2-7, with D perhaps given as TRBD1 or TRBD2 (7 bases each). Deletions cut 6 bases from V and 5 bases from J, with 20 bases between. Germline values: CDR1 SGHDN, CDR2 FVKESK. This CDR3 has 15 residues. CDR3 bases: TGTGCCAGCAGACCGAGCGGGACAGATGGTCACGAGCAGTACTTC. This codes for CASRPSGTDGHEQYF.

This clonotype was seen repeatedly, ten times or more. This chain joins TRBV20-1 and TRBJ1-1; 7 bases are shared with TRBD1. This CDR3 region has 14 residues. With 2 bases clipped from V and 0 bases from J, the junction kept 3 bases outside the gene matches. The V gene's germline CDR1 is DFQATT and CDR2 SNEGSKA (reference sequence). CDR3 residues: CSARKQGLNTEAFF. DNA for the CDR3: TGCAGTGCTAGAAAACAGGGGCTGAACACTGAAGCTTTCTTT.

This clonotype has a count of ten or more. This chain joins TRBV21-1 and TRBJ2-7; the DNA was not compared with TRBD2, the D call given in the table. TRBV21-1 is marked as a pseudogene. This CDR3 comprises 16 residues. The CDR3 region has the DNA TGTGCCAGCAGCAAAGCTCGGGGGAGGCGATACTACGAGCAGTACTTC. It is translated as CASSKARGRRYYEQYF.

The sample holds a few counts of this clonotype. V usage is TRBV10-2 and J usage is TRBJ2-7, with 11 positions matching TRBD1. Germline CDR1 and CDR2: WSHSY and SAAADI. The CDR3 covers 15 residues. Trimming took 3 bases from V and 3 from J; bases not matched to a gene: 4. The CDR3 nucleotides are TGCGCCAGCAGTGACCTCGGGACAGGGGGCTACGAGCAGTACTTC. Translating it yields CASSDLGTGGYEQYF.

The table lists this clonotype with many counts. This sequence joins TRBV18 and TRBJ1-1; D unresolved. This CDR3 is 13 amino acids long. CDR1 is KGHSH and CDR2 is LQKENI in the germline V gene. Trimming cost V 3 bases and J 0 bases, with 5 bases left between them. CDR3 nucleotide sequence: TGTGCCAGCTCACCGGGTTTGAACACTGAAGCTTTCTTT. This encodes CASSPGLNTEAFF.

The J gene is TRBJ2-1, the V gene TRBV5-1; D is uncertain. Germline lookup yields CDR1 SGHRS and CDR2 YFSETQ. The CDR3 length is 16 residues. The V end was cut by 0 bases, the J end by 0 bases, with 10 bases between. The CDR3 here is CASSLAGFSSYNEQFF. CDR3 bases: TGCGCCAGCAGCTTGGCCGGGTTTAGCTCCTACAATGAGCAGTTCTTC.

This clonotype occurred many times. The chain carries TRBV12-3 or TRBV12-4 and TRBJ2-1; D ambiguous. This CDR3 is built from 13 residues. The V end lost 6 bases, the J end lost 7 bases, and 13 bases lay between the germline ends. CDR3 loop: CASSPLSLNEQFF. CDR3 coding DNA: TGTGCCAGCAGCCCTCTCTCCTTGAATGAGCAGTTCTTC.